This TCR beta chain was found in a study of T cell repertoires in cytomegalovirus infection. V shed 4 bases and J shed 5 bases, with 17 bases lying between them. Germline V gene lookup returns CDR1 SNHLY and CDR2 FYNNEI. The CDR3 is made up of 15 amino acids. Comment on this clonotype: As yet, its antigen is unknown.

MiXCR, applied by TCRdb to the reads, yields one record per CDR3 protein. The sample carries 570,000 or so distinct CDR3 sequences, over 35% recorded once. J is TRBJ1-1 and V is TRBV2; possible D gene TRBD1, 5 bases. This TCR was recovered from a human donor in good health (CMV status not recorded). Some clones in this sample may be carry-over from other donors' samples. Here the sequenced sample was cultured PBMCs, taken from culture after CMV antigen stimulation. The CDR3 nucleotides read TGTGCCAGCAGTGGGGGCAGACTCGCCGGGACTGAAGCTTTCTTT. It encodes CASSGGRLAGTEAFF.